These T cell receptor beta chains were read from a single sample in a study of identifying expanded T cells in peripheral blood. Profiling relied on immunoSEQ multiplex PCR, and the TCRdb table lists in-frame clones only, not all of them. Of more than 90,000 clones listed, roughly nine tenths are singletons. The sample comprised blood. The receptor source for this set is a person aged 18 to 75 in good health. Each CDR3 is given with its conserved first and last residue. Fields, in order: J gene, D gene, V gene, clone size, CDR3 DNA, CDR3 protein. A D gene is named only where the DNA matches it firmly. Clone size is shown for a subset of rows, as once, few, many or a class of expanded clone.

TRBJ2-1 NA TRBV5-8 once TGTGCCAGCAGCTCTCCCTACATTAATGAGCAGTTCTTC CASSSPYINEQFF
TRBJ1-4 NA TRBV4-3 once TGCGCCAGCAGCCTTCGGGAATCTAATGAAAAACTGTTTTTT CASSLRESNEKLFF
TRBJ1-2 NA TRBV10-3 NA TGTGCCATCAGAGTACAAGACGGGTTTTTCTACACCTTC CAIRVQDGFFYTF
TRBJ1-6 TRBD1 TRBV19 NA TGTGCCAGTAGTATGCAACAGGGGGCAGGCTCACCCCTCCACTTT CASSMQQGAGSPLHF
TRBJ1-6 NA TRBV14 NA TGTGCCAGCAGCCAAGATGTCGGGCCCTCCTATAATTCACCCCTCCACTTT CASSQDVGPSYNSPLHF
TRBJ2-4 TRBD1 TRBV5-6 NA TGTGCCAGCAGCTTTAGGGACAGTGGGAACATTCAGTACTTC CASSFRDSGNIQYF
TRBJ2-7 TRBD1 TRBV18 NA TGTGCCAGCTCAACCGGGACAGCCTACGAGCAGTACTTC CASSTGTAYEQYF
TRBJ2-3 NA TRBV9 NA TGTGCCAGCAGCGACCTTCAGGGGGGGAGCACAGATACGCAGTATTTT CASSDLQGGSTDTQYF
TRBJ2-7 NA TRBV29-1 NA TGCAGCGCAACCCTGGCCGGCCCGAACGAGCAGTACTTC CSATLAGPNEQYF
TRBJ2-1 TRBD1 TRBV11-2 NA TGTGCCAGCAGCTTAGGAGTGGGTGGGACAGGGAAATACAATGAGCAGTTCTTC CASSLGVGGTGKYNEQFF
TRBJ2-1 NA TRBV2 NA TGTGCCAGCAGTGCCTGGACCTCGGGGGAGCAGTTCTTC CASSAWTSGEQFF
TRBJ2-5 NA TRBV4-2 NA TGTGCCAGCAGCCGTCTCGTCGGGGAAGAGACCCAGTACTTC CASSRLVGEETQYF
TRBJ2-7 NA TRBV21-1 NA TGTGCCAGCATAGCTTTTTACGAGCAGTACTTC CASIAFYEQYF
TRBJ1-2 NA TRBV6-5 NA TGTGCCAGCAGCGGGAGGCGTCACTTC CASSGRRHF
TRBJ2-5 NA TRBV6-5 NA TGTGCCAGCAGTTACTGGGGCTACCAAGAGACCCAGTACTTC CASSYWGYQETQYF
TRBJ2-1 NA TRBV5-4 NA TGTGCCAGCAGCTTGGATGGGGGGTCGGAGATAGACGATGAGCAGTTCTTC CASSLDGGSEIDDEQFF
TRBJ2-1 TRBD2 TRBV9 once TGTGCCAGCAGCGTAGAGACTAGCGGGGTAGGCAATGAGCAGTTCTTC CASSVETSGVGNEQFF
TRBJ2-3 NA TRBV9 few TGTGCCAGCAGCGTCGGTCTTCTAGGGGCCAGCACAGATACGCAGTATTTT CASSVGLLGASTDTQYF
TRBJ2-3 NA TRBV5-1 NA TGCGCCAGCAGCTTGGGGGGGACAGATACGCAGTATTTT CASSLGGTDTQYF
TRBJ2-1 NA TRBV5-4 NA TGTGCCAGCAGCCGCAGGGTACAAGTGAGGGGTGAGCAGTTCTTC CASSRRVQVRGEQFF
TRBJ1-4 NA TRBV20-1 NA TGCAGTGCTCCCTTGATGGGGGAACTGTTTTTT CSAPLMGELFF
TRBJ1-2 TRBD1 TRBV7-2 once TGTGCCAGCAGCTTAACTTGGGCGGACAGGGCGCGCTATGGCTACACCTTC CASSLTWADRARYGYTF
TRBJ1-1 NA TRBV6-9 few TGTGCCAGCAGTTATAATACGGTCGGAGGGGGATCAGCTTTCTTT CASSYNTVGGGSAFF
TRBJ2-2 NA TRBV7-8 NA TGTGCCAGCAGCTTCGGGGGCGGGGAGCTGTTTTTT CASSFGGGELFF
TRBJ1-2 NA TRBV18 NA TGTGCCAGCTCACCCAACTCCAGGGGTGAGTATGGCTACACCTTC CASSPNSRGEYGYTF
TRBJ2-3 NA TRBV7-6 NA TGTGCCAGCAGCGGAGATACGCAGTATTTT CASSGDTQYF
TRBJ1-6 TRBD1 TRBV19 NA TGTGCCAGTAATCCGACAGGGCCGGTTAATTCACCCCTCCACTTT CASNPTGPVNSPLHF
TRBJ1-4 NA TRBV6-4 NA TGTGCCAGCAGTGAAGAAGCCACAGGAAAACTGTTTTTT CASSEEATGKLFF
TRBJ2-3 NA TRBV19 NA TGTGCCAGTAGTACCATTGTCGTCTCCACAGATACGCAGTATTTT CASSTIVVSTDTQYF
TRBJ2-7 NA TRBV6-5 once TGTGCCAGCCGGGGGTCAGGGTCCCCTTCCTACGAGCAGTACTTC CASRGSGSPSYEQYF
TRBJ2-7 NA TRBV5-6 NA TGTGCCAGCAGCGCGGGACTGTTAGTCTACGAGCAGTACTTC CASSAGLLVYEQYF
TRBJ2-5 NA TRBV7-2 NA TGTGCCAGCAGCTTTCGGCAGGGGCGGGTAGAGACCCAGTACTTC CASSFRQGRVETQYF
TRBJ2-2 NA TRBV14 NA TGTGCCAGCAGCCAATACGACCTCGGCGGGAACACCGGGGAGCTGTTTTTT CASSQYDLGGNTGELFF
TRBJ2-7 NA TRBV11-3 NA TGTGCCAGCAGTTCCCAGGGTCCTACGAAGCAGTACTTC CASSSQGPTKQYF
TRBJ2-1 TRBD2 TRBV5-4 few TGTGCCAGCAGTTCAGCGGGGGCCCAATACAATGAGCAGTTCTTC CASSSAGAQYNEQFF
TRBJ2-7 NA TRBV7-2 NA TGTGCCAGCAGCGCGGCCCGGGGAGACGAGCAGTACTTC CASSAARGDEQYF
TRBJ2-7 NA TRBV28 few TGTGCCAGCAGTCCGATTTTTATCGCGGGCGAGCAGTACTTC CASSPIFIAGEQYF
TRBJ2-7 TRBD1 TRBV28 NA TGTGCCAGCAGTTTACGACCGGGACAGGGGTACGAGCAGTACTTC CASSLRPGQGYEQYF
TRBJ1-3 NA TRBV7-9 NA TGTGCCAGCAGCCCTCAGAGCACCATATATTTT CASSPQSTIYF